Sequencing of this T cell receptor beta chain was carried out in a study of blood T cell repertoires in COVID-19. As for the study in general: The study drew acute and convalescent COVID-19 samples from the United States, Italy and Spain. T cells, B-cell-depleted T cells, or PBMCs supplied cDNA or gDNA.

Per the original methods: Estimation of nucleated cell counts relied on the amplification of reference gene primers. Here immunoSEQ multiplex PCR was the method, and the copy in TCRdb shows in-frame clones only, minus some. V, J and clone size derive from that table, while D and trimming were established from the DNA sequence. The table includes fewer than 200,000 clones, roughly nine tenths detected once. The CDR3 is 16 residues long. J lost 7 bases, V lost 6 bases, and 14 bases had no gene match. Germline values: CDR1 MDHEN, CDR2 SYDVKM. The rearrangement joins TRBV28 to TRBJ2-1, with 8 positions matching TRBD2. Sequencing input: peripheral blood. The TCR was taken from a man between 18 and 29 years old who had recovered from COVID-19. CDR3 protein: CASRGQGAGEGNEQFF. DNA for the CDR3: TGTGCCAGCAGGGGGCAGGGAGCGGGAGAAGGGAATGAGCAGTTCTTC.